A single T cell receptor (beta chain) is shown here with its context. Its antigen remains unidentified. Per-nucleotide qualities are absent, and no much larger clonotype sits a single base away. These data belong to a study of naive and memory T cell subsets (dated by TCRdb to the late 2010s). Study-wide context: An open-source, UMI-based TCR alpha and beta sequencing pipeline was applied to sorted naive and memory peripheral blood T cell subsets. The functional CMV T cell responses agreed completely with IgG serology results. RNA was DNase-treated and reverse transcribed with TCR constant-region primers, mostly using SuperScript III.

The investigation overall reported the following: In both CD4 and CD8 cells, going from naive through CM, EM and EMRA, the Gini index went up while Shannon and inverse Simpson diversity went down. A clonotype was defined as a single alpha or beta chain sequence rather than as a paired alpha/beta receptor. No ground truth was available to validate the repertoire findings for the naive and memory subsets. After error correction, over 90% of naive TCR sequences appeared only once, giving much steeper abundance distributions than memory subsets. The abundance of TCRs followed a power law with an exponent that differed between naive and memory subsets yet stayed consistent across the three individuals. RNA-based TCR counts may be influenced by expression changes linked to T cell activation and differentiation.

The CDR3 goes from the cysteine to the phenylalanine over 18 residues. CDR3 DNA is the only sequence kept; it has 54 bases, read in frame from the first base. CDR1 and CDR2 were assigned from the germline V gene as MNHEY and SVGEGT. V has 0 bases trimmed and J has 0 bases trimmed; junction bases matching no gene number 9. Library creation used UMI-ligation and nested PCR. The beta constant-region primer consisted of an equimolar mixture of two oligonucleotides that together covered TRBC1 and TRBC2. Four rounds of PCR, combining the SP2 primer with nested alpha and beta constant-region primers, were used to amplify the ligated cDNA. A single-stranded oligonucleotide bearing the SP2 primer plus a 12-nucleotide UMI was ligated onto the 3' end of the cDNA by T4 RNA ligase 1. The ligation reaction was incubated at 16°C for roughly 19-24 hours. To avoid over-amplification, PCR2 was usually performed as a SYBR Green qPCR and halted once a predetermined threshold was reached. Agencourt AMPure XP magnetic beads were used for all purifications after the first. Libraries were quantified by Qubit and checked on a TapeStation, with a main peak expected near 650 bp. Pooled libraries were sequenced on an Illumina MiSeq with v2 2x251 paired-end kits, typically giving about 0.85-2 million reads per sample. Libraries were pooled at around 4 nM per sample, and 5-7% PhiX was added to improve cluster recognition. In the source study's methods: V and J genes were assigned to Demultiplexor-processed FASTQ reads by Decombinator through tag matching, with a single base-pair mismatch being allowed. Collapsinator used UMIs to correct both sequencing errors and frequency errors arising from PCR heterogeneity. CDR3Translator translated TCRs and extracted CDR3s from the conserved cysteine to the FGXG phenylalanine, flagging non-productive sequences. Repertoires were subsampled to equal numbers of UMI-defined TCRs before Gini, Shannon entropy and inverse Simpson indices were calculated. Within the linear range, a power law was fitted to clonotype abundance distributions using maximum likelihood. When run on a single naive CD8 sample, MIGEC and the pipeline yielded similar UMI counts, similar unique TCR numbers and similar clonal distributions. Repertoires were searched for 7,322 CMV-associated CDR3 sequences compiled from VDJdb and a published dataset. TCRdb trimmed public reads at Q25 via fastp, called clones via MiXCR and kept in-frame beta chains. Each entry is one CDR3 protein sequence, shown with its most common DNA and genes. These V and J calls rely on TCRdb rather than the paper's analysis. The table for this sample lists about 120,000 distinct CDR3 sequences; 36% of them were counted only once. The biggest ten clones account for 0.9% of the sample.

TCR alpha and beta chain libraries were amplified separately from the second PCR step onward. To determine each donor's CMV status, fresh PBMCs were stimulated overnight with CMV viral lysate, and IFNgamma production from CD4+ T cells was then assessed. CD4 T cells were positively selected with Miltenyi beads, followed by positive selection of CD8 T cells from the CD4-negative fraction. Cells were stained for CD3, CD4, CD8, CD45RA, CD27 and a live/dead dye and were sorted on a BD Aria II into four subsets based on CD45RA and CD27. Blood came from a few healthy volunteers, each fractionated into CD4 and CD8 T cells and then into four differentiation subsets. Around 120 ml of peripheral blood was drawn per donor, and PBMC were isolated by Ficoll-Paque PLUS density-gradient centrifugation. Sorted cells were lysed in RLT buffer, and RNA was extracted with a Qiagen RNeasy kit and stored at -80°C.

This TCR derives from a human donor in good health. The source material was central memory CD4+ T cells from blood. The sample's cell subset or site label, decoded: central memory, CD45RA- CD27+. This chain joins TRBV6-2 or TRBV6-3 to TRBJ2-7, with 9 bases in between that match TRBD1. Here is the DNA: TGTGCCAGCAGTTACTCGAGTAGAGGACAGGGGCACTCCTACGAGCAGTACTTC. This translates into CASSYSSRGQGHSYEQYF.